Ten or more counts support the clone carrying this T cell receptor (beta chain). V was pared by 3 bases and J by 0 bases, with 14 bases between. This CDR3 comprises 16 residues. The germline gives CDR1 SGHDN, CDR2 FVKESK. This entry comes from a study of human T cells and chemical hapten exposure. Time point noted: patch test 3, about 24 weeks after DPC sensitization. Treatment indicated: therapeutic diphenylcyclopropenone sensitization with weekly scalp DPC. Within the library, unique molecular identifiers were attached to each individual cDNA molecule. Each CDR3 protein is one row after TCRdb ran MiXCR on the RACE reads. The table records about 82,000 distinct CDR3 sequences, about an eighth of them present only once.

The source of this sequence is a woman between 45 and 65 years old with alopecia areata. Some clones in this sample may be carry-over from other donors' samples. The chain has TRBV14 and TRBJ1-1, with D hard to call. The material was whole blood, obtained in connection with sensitization to the hapten diphenylcyclopropenone (DPC). The CDR3 sequence: CASSQGIGNMNTEAFF. The DNA of the CDR3 is TGTGCCAGCAGCCAGGGTATAGGGAACATGAACACTGAAGCTTTCTTT.